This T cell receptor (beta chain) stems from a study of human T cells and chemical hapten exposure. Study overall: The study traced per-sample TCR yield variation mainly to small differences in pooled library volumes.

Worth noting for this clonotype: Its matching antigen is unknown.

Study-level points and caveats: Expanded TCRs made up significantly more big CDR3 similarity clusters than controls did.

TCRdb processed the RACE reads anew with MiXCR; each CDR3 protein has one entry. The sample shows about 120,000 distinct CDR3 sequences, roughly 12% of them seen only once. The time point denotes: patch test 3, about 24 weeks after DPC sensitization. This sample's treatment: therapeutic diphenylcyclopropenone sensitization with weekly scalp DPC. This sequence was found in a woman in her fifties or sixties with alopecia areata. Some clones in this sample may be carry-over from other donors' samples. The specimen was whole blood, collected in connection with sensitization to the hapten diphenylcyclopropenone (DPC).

The CDR3 is CASSLAPEGVLAKNIQYF. DNA for the CDR3: TGTGCCAGCAGCTTAGCCCCCGAGGGGGTGTTAGCCAAAAACATTCAGTACTTC. The J gene is TRBJ2-4, the V gene TRBV7-2; D might be TRBD1 (6 bases). This CDR3 is built from 18 residues. The germline V gene encodes CDR1 SGHTA and CDR2 FQGNSA. V lost 0 bases and J 0 bases, leaving 15 bases between the germline ends.